This T cell receptor (beta chain) was captured by sequencing in a study of patients and donors after allogeneic stem cell transplantation. TCRdb analysed the RT-PCR reads with MiXCR anew, one entry per CDR3 protein. The sample lists some 960,000 distinct CDR3 sequences; under 20% were seen once. This CDR3 spans 15 amino acids. Germline V gene sequence: CDR1 SGHKS, CDR2 YYEKEE (reference sequence). With V trimmed by 3 bases and J by 7 bases, 10 bases remained unmatched. The chain combines TRBV5-5 with TRBJ1-5, with 7 bases that match TRBD1. Sequencing was carried out using blood, either unsorted or a sorted T cell fraction (not recorded which). This clonotype originated in a human donor who was either an allogeneic HSCT recipient or a stem cell or donor lymphocyte infusion donor (not recorded which). It is not recorded whose cells these are; they may come from a transplant donor. CDR3 sequence (DNA): TGTGCCAGCAGCTGGGAGACAGGGATGGGACAGCCCCAGCATTTT. This gives the protein CASSWETGMGQPQHF. Combining the CDR3 with reference TRBV5-5 and TRBJ1-5 gives the whole variable domain DAGVTQSPTHLIKTRGQQVTLRCSPISGHKSVSWYQQVLGQGPQFIFQYYEKEERGRGNFPDRFSARQFPNYSSELNVNALLLGDSALYLCASSWETGMGQPQHFGDGTRLSIL.